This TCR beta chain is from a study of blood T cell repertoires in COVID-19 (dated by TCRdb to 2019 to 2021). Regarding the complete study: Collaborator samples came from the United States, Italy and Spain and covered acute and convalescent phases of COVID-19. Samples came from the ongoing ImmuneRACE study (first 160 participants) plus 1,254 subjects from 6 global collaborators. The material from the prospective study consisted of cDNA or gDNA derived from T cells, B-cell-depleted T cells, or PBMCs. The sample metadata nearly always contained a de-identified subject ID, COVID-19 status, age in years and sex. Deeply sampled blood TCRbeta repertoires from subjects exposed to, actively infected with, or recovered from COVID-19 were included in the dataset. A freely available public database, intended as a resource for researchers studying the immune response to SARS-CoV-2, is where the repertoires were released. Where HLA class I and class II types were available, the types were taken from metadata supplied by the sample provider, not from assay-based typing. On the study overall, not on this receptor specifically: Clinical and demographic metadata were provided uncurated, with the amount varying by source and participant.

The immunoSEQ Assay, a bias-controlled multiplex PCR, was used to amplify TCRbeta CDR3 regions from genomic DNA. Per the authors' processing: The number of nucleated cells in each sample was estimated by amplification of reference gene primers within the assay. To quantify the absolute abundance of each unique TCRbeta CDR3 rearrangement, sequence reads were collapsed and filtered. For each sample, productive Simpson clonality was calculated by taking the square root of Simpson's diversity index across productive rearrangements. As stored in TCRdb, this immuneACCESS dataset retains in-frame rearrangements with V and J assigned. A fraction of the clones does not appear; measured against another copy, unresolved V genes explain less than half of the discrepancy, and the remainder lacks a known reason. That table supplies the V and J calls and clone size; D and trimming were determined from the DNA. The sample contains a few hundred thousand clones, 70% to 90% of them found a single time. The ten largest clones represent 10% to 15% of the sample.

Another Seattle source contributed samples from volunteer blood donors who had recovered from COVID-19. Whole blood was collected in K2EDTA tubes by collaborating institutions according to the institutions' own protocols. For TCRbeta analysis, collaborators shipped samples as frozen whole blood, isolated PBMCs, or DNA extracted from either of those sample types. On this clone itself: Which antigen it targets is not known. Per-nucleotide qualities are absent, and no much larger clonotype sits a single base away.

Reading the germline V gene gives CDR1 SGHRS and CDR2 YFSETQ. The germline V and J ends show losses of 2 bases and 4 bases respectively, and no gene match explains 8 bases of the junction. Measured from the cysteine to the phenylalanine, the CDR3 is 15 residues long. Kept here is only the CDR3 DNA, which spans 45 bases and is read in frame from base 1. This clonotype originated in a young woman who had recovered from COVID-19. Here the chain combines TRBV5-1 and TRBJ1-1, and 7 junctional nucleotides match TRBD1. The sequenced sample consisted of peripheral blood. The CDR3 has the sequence CASSFSAGGSTEAFF. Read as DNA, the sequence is TGCGCCAGCAGCTTTTCGGCAGGGGGGAGCACTGAAGCTTTCTTT.